Presented here are 14 T cell receptor beta chains from one specimen sequenced in a study of T cell repertoires in cytomegalovirus infection. For these TCRs, the target antigens are not known. TCRdb passed the reads through MiXCR, listing each CDR3 protein once. There are some 500,000 distinct CDR3 sequences in the sample; around a third occur only once, and roughly 15% lies in the top ten. The starting material was cultured PBMCs, obtained from culture after CMV antigen stimulation. Receptors were obtained from a human donor in good health (CMV status not recorded). Some clones in this sample may be carry-over from other donors' samples.

The chain carries TRBV15 and TRBJ1-3; no clear D. This CDR3 spans 14 amino acids. Germline-derived CDR1 and CDR2 are LNHNV and YYDKDF (reference sequence). V was trimmed by 1 base and J by 6 bases, leaving 10 bases between them. DNA of the CDR3: TGTGCCACCAGCAGAGGAGGCAACGAAAACACCATATATTTT. This codes for CATSRGGNENTIYF.

The sample holds a few counts of this clonotype. V gene TRBV7-8 combines with J gene TRBJ2-1; 7 bases map to TRBD2. Looked up from germline, CDR1 is SGHVS and CDR2 is FQNEAQ. Trimming took 4 bases from V and 0 from J; bases not matched to a gene: 6. The CDR3 spans 16 residues. The CDR3 sequence: CASSSRTSASYNEQFF. Here the CDR3 DNA reads TGTGCCAGCAGCTCCCGAACTAGCGCCTCCTACAATGAGCAGTTCTTC.

The chain recombines TRBV5-6 with TRBJ1-2, with 7 nucleotides matching TRBD1. The J segment lost 1 base and the V segment lost 5 bases, leaving 8 bases of the junction unmatched. CDR3 size: 15 residues. The germline V gene has CDR1 SGHDT and CDR2 YYEEEE. This CDR3 is CASSSSGQLNYGYTF. As DNA, the CDR3 is TGTGCCAGCAGTTCCTCGGGACAGCTTAACTATGGCTACACCTTC.

The genes are TRBV20-1 and TRBJ2-1; 12 bases align to TRBD2. CDR1 is DFQATT and CDR2 is SNEGSKA in the germline V gene (reference sequence). Trimming at V came to 6 bases and at J to 2 bases, leaving 5 bases not matched to a gene. The CDR3 is made up of 15 amino acids. The CDR3: CSALGLAGTYNEQFF. CDR3 in DNA: TGCAGTGCCCTCGGACTAGCGGGGACCTACAATGAGCAGTTCTTC.

This clonotype was seen a handful of times. V is TRBV3-1 and J is TRBJ1-6, with no clear D. V was pared by 1 base and J by 11 bases, with 9 bases between. This CDR3 contains 13 residues. Germline assignment: CDR1 LGHDT and CDR2 YNNKEL (reference sequence). In DNA form, the CDR3 reads TGTGCCAGCAGCCAAGGGACCGCCGCACCCCTCCACTTT. Translation gives CASSQGTAAPLHF.

The chain uses TRBV10-3 and TRBJ2-3, with TRBD2 matching over 7 bases. V shed 5 bases, J shed 8 bases, and the junction held 4 bases outside the gene matches. The germline V gene has CDR1 ENHRY and CDR2 SYGVKD. The CDR3 sequence is 12 residues long. In DNA form, the CDR3 reads TGTGCCATCAGTCAGGGACTAACTACGCAGTATTTT. It is translated as CAISQGLTTQYF.

This clonotype was seen a handful of times. The chain recombines TRBV7-8 with TRBJ2-7; 9 positions agree with TRBD2. CDR1 is SGHVS, CDR2 FQNEAQ, per germline. The J segment lost 1 base and the V segment lost 3 bases, leaving 4 bases of the junction unmatched. The CDR3 is 15 residues long. The CDR3 is CASSLSSGMSYEQYF. In DNA, the CDR3 is TGTGCCAGCAGCTTGTCTAGCGGGATGTCCTACGAGCAGTACTTC.

The CDR3, as DNA: TGTGCCAGCAGCTTAGCGGAGGGCCCAGATACGCAGTATTTT. This gives the protein CASSLAEGPDTQYF. This sequence joins TRBV7-9 and TRBJ2-3, with D possibly being TRBD2 (6 bases). Germline V lookup: CDR1 SEHNR, CDR2 FQNEAQ (reference sequence). The ends were cut back, 0 bases at V and 4 bases at J, with 8 bases in the middle. The CDR3 has 14 residues. Variable domain in full (rest from reference TRBV7-9 and TRBJ2-3): DTGVSQNPRHKITKRGQNVTFRCDPISEHNRLYWYRQTLGQGPEFLTYFQNEAQLEKSRLLSDRFSAERPKGSFSTLEIQRTEQGDSAMYLCASSLAEGPDTQYFGPGTRLTVL.

This sequence joins TRBV6-5 and TRBJ2-1, with 7 positions matching TRBD2. CDR3 length equals 15 residues. The J segment lost 2 bases and the V segment lost 4 bases, leaving 5 bases of the junction unmatched. Germline V gene sequence: CDR1 MNHEY, CDR2 SVGAGI. This CDR3 is CASSSSSGAYNEQFF. CDR3 in DNA: TGTGCCAGCAGTTCGTCTAGCGGAGCCTACAATGAGCAGTTCTTC.

The chain couples TRBV29-1 to TRBJ1-1; tentatively, D is TRBD1 (6 bases). Germline assignment: CDR1 SQVTM and CDR2 ANQGSEA. The CDR3 is 14 amino acids. V was clipped by 1 base and J by 1 base, with 10 bases between them. The CDR3 sequence: CSVEVGGANTEAFF. DNA for the CDR3: TGCAGCGTTGAAGTAGGGGGGGCGAACACTGAAGCTTTCTTT. The whole variable domain, filled in from reference TRBV29-1 and TRBJ1-1, reads SAVISQKPSRDICQRGTSLTIQCQVDSQVTMMFWYRQQPGQSLTLIATANQGSEATYESGFVIDKFPISRPNLTFSTLTVSNMSPEDSSIYLCSVEVGGANTEAFFGQGTRLTVV.

This clonotype was seen a single time. The V gene is TRBV12-3 or TRBV12-4, the J gene TRBJ2-7, with 7 bases aligning to TRBD1. V lost 1 base, J lost 9 bases, and 3 bases stayed unmatched. The CDR3 has 12 amino acids. The chain's CDR3 is CASSLEGGRQYV. The DNA of the CDR3 is TGTGCCAGCAGTTTAGAAGGGGGCAGGCAGTACGTC.

V gene TRBV4-3 combines with J gene TRBJ2-7; D is possibly TRBD1 (7 bases). This CDR3 has 15 residues. Trimming left V 4 bases short and J 0 bases short, with 13 bases between. Germline V gives CDR1 LGHNA, CDR2 YSLEER. The CDR3 sequence is CASSLRDRDSYEQYV. In DNA form, the CDR3 reads TGCGCCAGCAGCCTGCGGGACAGAGACTCCTACGAGCAGTACGTC.

This clonotype showed up just a few times. The chain employs TRBV15 and TRBJ1-2; 7 bases are shared with TRBD1. The CDR3 has 13 residues. The V gene end was trimmed by 3 bases and the J gene end by 2 bases; junction bases not matched to a gene: 0. Germline loops: CDR1 LNHNV, CDR2 YYDKDF (reference sequence). Written as DNA, the CDR3 is TGTGCCACCAGCAGGGACAGGAACTATGGCTACACCTTC. Its translation is CATSRDRNYGYTF.

The V gene is TRBV9, the J gene TRBJ2-7, with unresolved D. V shed 0 bases and J shed 2 bases, with 9 bases lying between them. This CDR3 has 14 residues. The germline V gene encodes CDR1 SGDLS and CDR2 YYNGEE. CDR3 DNA sequence: TGTGCCAGCAGCGTAGCTTCGCGTCCCTACGAGCAGTACTTC. Its translation is CASSVASRPYEQYF.